The 5 T cell receptor beta chains given below trace back to one sample, sequenced in a study of cytomegalovirus exposure and HLA in healthy donors. Clones were sequenced by immunoSEQ multiplex PCR, and TCRdb holds only the in-frame ones, with some missing. There are some 250,000 clones in the sample; nearly 90% occur only once, and under 0.45% lies in the top ten. Sequencing input: PBMCs. The receptors stem from a woman aged 18-35 years in good health and CMV-seronegative.

This chain joins TRBV19 and TRBJ1-3, with 7 bases aligning to TRBD1. The germline gives CDR1 LNHDA, CDR2 SQIVND (reference sequence). This CDR3 is built from 15 residues. V shed 9 bases, J shed 2 bases, and the junction held 10 bases outside the gene matches. The CDR3 reads CASRTTGAPGNTIYF. The CDR3 nucleotides read TGTGCCAGCCGGACAACAGGGGCGCCTGGAAACACCATATATTTT.

This clone has a single count. V is TRBV27 and J is TRBJ1-2; 7 nucleotides align to TRBD1. CDR1 and CDR2 (germline): MNHEY, SMNVEV (reference sequence). The ends lost 4 bases at V and 5 bases at J; junction bases unmatched: 19. This CDR3 region has 18 residues. DNA for the CDR3: TGTGCCAGCAGTTCTTCCCGTGCGCGACAGGGTAAATTTTATGGCTACACCTTC. This gives the protein CASSSSRARQGKFYGYTF.

The chain employs TRBV27 and TRBJ2-7; a weak D match, TRBD2 (7 bases). This CDR3 contains 15 residues. Germline V gives CDR1 MNHEY, CDR2 SMNVEV (reference sequence). V lost 0 bases and J lost 5, with 14 bases in between. In nucleotides, the CDR3 is TGTGCCAGCAGTTTATCGGGGGGGCCGGGCCACGAGCAGTACGTC. This codes for CASSLSGGPGHEQYV.

The genes are TRBV7-2 and TRBJ1-1; no clear D gene. The CDR3 covers 15 residues. CDR1 is SGHTA and CDR2 is FQGNSA in the germline V gene. The V end was cut by 1 base, the J end by 6 bases, with 15 bases between. Written as DNA, the CDR3 is TGTGCCAGCAGCTTAGTGGGAGGAGGGCACTCTGAAGCTTTCTTT. It translates to CASSLVGGGHSEAFF.

The chain has TRBV9 and TRBJ1-1; D is undetermined. Germline V gene lookup returns CDR1 SGDLS and CDR2 YYNGEE. The V and J ends lost 3 bases and 0 bases respectively, with 3 bases between them. The CDR3 covers 12 residues. The CDR3 nucleotides read TGTGCCAGCAGCGACTTGAACACTGAAGCTTTCTTT. Translating gives CASSDLNTEAFF. Using reference TRBV9 and TRBJ1-1 for the parts outside the CDR3, the full variable domain is DSGVTQTPKHLITATGQRVTLRCSPRSGDLSVYWYQQSLDQGLQFLIQYYNGEERAKGNILERFSAQQFPDLHSELNLSSLELGDSALYFCASSDLNTEAFFGQGTRLTVV.